The rows below give T cell receptor beta chains drawn from one sample of a study of blood T cell repertoires in COVID-19. Sequencing used immunoSEQ multiplex PCR; TCRdb keeps in-frame clones, though not all of them. This sample has 52,000 or so clones; roughly 87% occur once, and the top ten carry 3.5% to 4%. The sample consisted of peripheral blood. The source of these receptors is a man aged 35 to 55 with COVID-19, enrolled during active disease. CDR3s include the opening cysteine and the closing phenylalanine or tryptophan. Fields, in order: V gene, J gene, D gene, CDR3 protein. The D gene is left open where the match is weak.

>TRBV19|TRBJ2-7|NA
CASSIATGTGEQYF
>TRBV24-1|TRBJ2-5|TRBD1
CATSPGTGPQETQYF
>TRBV5-4|TRBJ2-7|NA
CASSLNRDYEQYF
>TRBV5-1|TRBJ1-4|NA
CASSFRGDGDEKLFF
>TRBV4-1|TRBJ2-2|NA
CASSQVEAFVPGAGELFF
>TRBV5-6|TRBJ1-1|NA
CASSLDRTLSNEAFF
>TRBV7-9|TRBJ1-3|NA
CASSLVGGISGNTIYF
>TRBV30|TRBJ2-7|NA
CAWSVRAGAVYEQYF
>TRBV27|TRBJ2-7|NA
CASSPGTQYEQYF
>TRBV27|TRBJ2-7|TRBD2
CASSSGGGRREQYF
>TRBV7-9|TRBJ2-5|TRBD2
CASSRGGDYTQETQYF
>TRBV30|TRBJ2-7|NA
CAWSGMNEQYF